This entry features one T cell receptor beta chain sequence. This clonotype was seen a handful of times. This clone's antigen is unknown. It has no much larger one-base neighbor in the sample; base qualities were not kept. This sample's treatment or condition label indicates: in vitro stimulation with specific CMV peptide epitopes to enrich CMV-specific T cells. The sample belongs to a study of T cell repertoires in cytomegalovirus infection (dated by TCRdb to about 2019). For context, the study as a whole: Alongside well-studied HLA-B-restricted epitopes, the peptide stimulations were aimed at recently identified HLA-C-restricted CMV epitopes, whose presentation resists viral immunomodulation. Donor HLA type was relevant to the analysis, as public TCR beta signatures indicated carriage of CMV infection together with the matching HLA type.

What the work shows at the level of the full study, not this receptor alone: Carriers of CMV infection plus the relevant HLA type were discriminated by the cumulative frequency of public TCR beta family members in the study cohort and in an independent approximately 360-donor cohort. The ex vivo response was dominated by HLA-C-restricted CMV-specific TCR beta clonotypes, which also provided the single most frequent clonotype in two of eight donors.

CDR1 ENHRY and CDR2 SYGVKD were looked up in the germline V gene. The CDR3, from cysteine to phenylalanine, totals 14 residues. The DNA shown is the 42-base CDR3, in frame from base 1. The junction shows trimming of 6 bases on V and 0 bases on J, and the gene matches do not reach 3 bases of it. Instrument on record: Illumina HiSeq 1500. The raw public data were reprocessed by TCRdb itself: fastp quality trimming at Q25, MiXCR clonotype calling, in-frame beta chains only. Each CDR3 protein appears once, grouped with its most common genes and DNA. The sample contains around 310,000 distinct CDR3 sequences, 25% to 30% of them found a single time. The ten largest clonotypes hold 20% of the sample.

The starting material was cultured PBMCs, obtained from culture after CMV antigen stimulation. The TCR originated in a human donor in good health (CMV status not recorded). Some clones in this sample may be carry-over from other donors' samples. The chain is encoded by TRBV10-3 joined to TRBJ2-3; the central 7 bases match TRBD2. The sequence in DNA is TGTGCCATCAGGGGTAGCGGGAGCACAGATACGCAGTATTTT. This sequence encodes CAIRGSGSTDTQYF.